Presented here are 18 T cell receptor beta chains from one specimen sequenced in a study of CD8+CD57+ T cells in acquired aplastic anemia (dated 2018 in TCRdb). The patients picked for sequencing were ones in whom flow cytometry had shown an expansion of CD8+CD57+ cells. Instrument on record: Illumina HiSeq 2000. TCR beta VDJ combination and CDR3 sequence profiling used genomic DNA as the template. TCRdb trimmed public reads at Q25 via fastp, called clones via MiXCR and kept in-frame beta chains. Rows are unified per CDR3 protein, each entry keeping the most common DNA and genes. In all, the sample holds 95,000 to 150,000 distinct CDR3 sequences, and under 60% of those were seen once. The ten top clones hold roughly 30% of the sample. The sequenced sample was sorted CD4+, CD8+, or CD8+CD57+ T cells (not recorded which) from PBMCs. These receptor sequences come from a human donor with aplastic anemia.

This chain connects TRBV6-5 to TRBJ1-4; D remains ambiguous. CDR1 is MNHEY, CDR2 SVGAGI, per germline. This CDR3 contains 13 residues. V lost 4 bases, J lost 13 bases, and 16 bases lay in between. CDR3 nucleotide sequence: TGTGCCAGCAGTTTGAACAGACCCCGAGGACTGTTTTTT. Amino acids: CASSLNRPRGLFF.

The genes are TRBV10-2 and TRBJ1-2, with TRBD1 identical over 7 bases. The CDR3 covers 15 residues. Germline V gene data show CDR1 as WSHSY and CDR2 as SAAADI. After removal of 1 base from V and 3 bases from J, the junction contained 5 bases not matched to a gene. CDR3 coding DNA: TGCGCCAGCAGTGAGTTTCGGGGACAGCACTATGGCTACACCTTC. This codes for CASSEFRGQHYGYTF.

This clonotype occurred a few times. A single base separates this from a much larger clone, so it may be a read error. This chain uses TRBV7-9 with TRBJ2-2, with D possibly being TRBD1 or TRBD2 (5 bases each). This CDR3 spans 14 amino acids. From germline, CDR1 is SEHNR and CDR2 FQNEAQ (reference sequence). CDR3 in amino acids: CASSLALGTGELLF. The DNA for the CDR3 is TGTGCCAGCAGCTTAGCGCTGGGGACCGGGGAGCTGCTTTTT.

The chain couples TRBV20-1 to TRBJ1-1; a possible D gene is TRBD1 (6 bases). The CDR3 has 13 amino acids. The germline V and J ends were trimmed by 2 bases and 0 bases, with 7 bases remaining between them. CDR1 is DFQATT, CDR2 SNEGSKA, per germline (reference sequence). CDR3 DNA: TGCAGTGCTAGAACAGGGATGAACACTGAAGCTTTCTTT. Residues: CSARTGMNTEAFF.

The chain combines TRBV14 with TRBJ1-2, with 7 bases matching TRBD1. The germline V gene encodes CDR1 SGHDN and CDR2 FVKESK. V dropped 4 bases and J dropped 4; count of bases not matched to a gene: 6. The CDR3 runs 14 residues. This chain's CDR3 is CASSPWTGTYGYTF. In nucleotides, the CDR3 is TGTGCCAGCAGCCCATGGACAGGAACCTATGGCTACACCTTC.

The chain has TRBV10-3 and TRBJ1-2; D possibly corresponds to TRBD1 (5 bases). Trimming removed 4 bases from V and 5 bases from J, with 17 bases in between. This CDR3 is 15 amino acids long. Germline V CDR1 and CDR2: ENHRY, SYGVKD. The CDR3 coding sequence is TGTGCCATCAGTGGGCAGGGCGGGGTTTTGTATGGCTACACCTTC. Amino acid sequence: CAISGQGGVLYGYTF.

The table lists this clonotype with many counts. The rearrangement joins TRBV6-5 to TRBJ2-1; D gene unclear. The V gene's germline CDR1 is MNHEY and CDR2 SVGAGI. V lost 7 bases and J 6 bases, leaving 10 bases between the germline ends. CDR3 length: 12 residues. CDR3 nucleotides: TGTGCCAGCAAAGGGCCGGGCAATGAGCAGTTCTTC. Its protein product is CASKGPGNEQFF.

V and J are TRBV27 and TRBJ1-1; tentative D call: TRBD1 (5 bases). CDR1 is MNHEY, CDR2 SMNVEV, per germline (reference sequence). V dropped 4 bases and J dropped 0 bases, with 15 bases sitting between them. The CDR3 totals 16 residues. The CDR3 loop is CASSSPLQGMNTEAFF. As DNA, the CDR3 is TGTGCCAGCAGTTCTCCCCTCCAGGGTATGAACACTGAAGCTTTCTTT.

This chain links TRBV29-1 with TRBJ2-5, with D perhaps matching TRBD1 (6 bases). V lost 5 bases and J 4 bases, leaving 11 bases between the germline ends. There are 12 residues in the CDR3. Looked up from germline, CDR1 is SQVTM and CDR2 is ANQGSEA. The CDR3 spells CSVSDRLETQYF. In nucleotides, the CDR3 is TGCAGCGTTAGCGACAGGCTAGAGACCCAGTACTTC. Full variable domain (remainder filled in from reference TRBV29-1 and TRBJ2-5): SAVISQKPSRDICQRGTSLTIQCQVDSQVTMMFWYRQQPGQSLTLIATANQGSEATYESGFVIDKFPISRPNLTFSTLTVSNMSPEDSSIYLCSVSDRLETQYFGPGTRLLVL.

This clonotype was recorded at least ten times. This chain uses TRBV30 with TRBJ2-7; D might be TRBD2 (5 bases). CDR1 GTSNPN and CDR2 SVGIG come from the germline V gene (reference sequence). Trimming took 0 bases from V and 6 from J, leaving 9 bases between them. This CDR3 contains 12 residues. The CDR3 DNA reads as TGTGCCTGGAGTGTAACTAGTCGCGAGCAGTACTTC. Translation gives CAWSVTSREQYF. Filled out from reference TRBV30 and TRBJ2-7, the complete variable domain reads SQTIHQWPATLVQPVGSPLSLECTVEGTSNPNLYWYRQAAGRGLQLLFYSVGIGQISSEVPQNLSASRPQDRQFILSSKKLLLSDSGFYLCAWSVTSREQYFGPGTRLTVT.

This clonotype came up many times. The V call is TRBV30, the J call TRBJ2-7; D gene unclear. In germline, CDR1 is GTSNPN, CDR2 SVGIG (reference sequence). There are 12 residues in the CDR3. Trimming took off 2 bases at V and 5 bases at J, with 10 bases between the two ends. CDR3 DNA: TGTGCCTGGAGTACCGGCCCAAACGAGCAGTACTTC. This gives the protein CAWSTGPNEQYF.

The chain has TRBV7-2 and TRBJ2-7, with D possibly TRBD1 on 5 matching bases. From germline, CDR1 is SGHTA and CDR2 FQGNSA. V lost 6 bases to trimming and J lost 4 bases, with 19 bases between them. The CDR3 runs to 15 residues. DNA for the CDR3: TGTGCCAGCAGATGGGCGACAGACACTTATTACGAGCAGTACTTC. It yields the protein CASRWATDTYYEQYF.

This clonotype showed up many times. Its ends do not fully match the called genes, so a read error is possible. The J gene is TRBJ1-3, the V gene TRBV7-7; tentatively, D is TRBD1 (5 bases). The germline V gene encodes CDR1 SSHAT and CDR2 FNYEAQ (reference sequence). The CDR3 loop spans 15 amino acids. The DNA for the CDR3 is TGTGCTAGCAGCAAAAGTGGGGGATCAGGAAACACCATATATTTT. This sequence encodes CASSKSGGSGNTIYF.

This chain joins TRBV4-1 and TRBJ2-7; 7 bases map to TRBD1. This CDR3 contains 15 residues. Looked up from germline, CDR1 is MGHRA and CDR2 is YSYEKL. V lost 1 base, J lost 6 bases, and 9 bases stayed unmatched. CDR3 sequence: CASSQARQGPAEQYF. In DNA, the CDR3 is TGCGCCAGCAGCCAAGCCAGACAGGGCCCCGCCGAGCAGTACTTC.

About this clonotype: One end of the junction varies from germline; a read error may be responsible. The rearrangement joins TRBV25-1 to TRBJ2-1; 10 bases agree with TRBD1. The CDR3 sequence is 15 residues long. Per germline, CDR1 MGHDK and CDR2 SYGVNS. CDR3 sequence reads: CASSQDRGTYNEQFF. DNA of the CDR3: TGCGCCAGCAGCCAGGACAGGGGGACCTACAATGAGCAGTTCTTC.

In its sample, this clonotype was seen many times. This sequence joins TRBV11-2 and TRBJ2-7, with D unclear. This CDR3 region has 14 residues. Germline values: CDR1 SGHAT, CDR2 FQNNGV. V dropped 3 bases and J dropped 5 bases, with 14 bases sitting between them. The CDR3 DNA reads as TGTGCCAGCAGCTTTTGGGGTGGCAGCGACGAGCAGTACTTC. This encodes CASSFWGGSDEQYF.

CDR3 loop: CSVDKGWGYGYTF. CDR3 coding DNA: TGCAGCGTTGACAAGGGCTGGGGCTATGGCTACACCTTC. The J gene is TRBJ1-2, the V gene TRBV29-1; no definite D call. Trimming removed 3 bases at V and 4 bases at J, with 12 bases between. This CDR3 is 13 amino acids long. CDR1 and CDR2 (germline): SQVTM, ANQGSEA.

The chain uses TRBV28 and TRBJ1-1; D unresolved. CDR1 is MDHEN, CDR2 SYDVKM, per germline. The CDR3 contains 14 residues. The germline V and J ends were trimmed by 2 bases and 0 bases, with 7 bases remaining between them. The CDR3 sequence: CASSLARLNTEAFF. CDR3 nucleotides: TGTGCCAGCAGTTTAGCCAGGCTGAACACTGAAGCTTTCTTT. Together with reference TRBV28 and TRBJ1-1, the CDR3 gives the full variable domain: DVKVTQSSRYLVKRTGEKVFLECVQDMDHENMFWYRQDPGLGLRLIYFSYDVKMKEKGDIPEGYSVSREKKERFSLILESASTNQTSMYLCASSLARLNTEAFFGQGTRLTVV.